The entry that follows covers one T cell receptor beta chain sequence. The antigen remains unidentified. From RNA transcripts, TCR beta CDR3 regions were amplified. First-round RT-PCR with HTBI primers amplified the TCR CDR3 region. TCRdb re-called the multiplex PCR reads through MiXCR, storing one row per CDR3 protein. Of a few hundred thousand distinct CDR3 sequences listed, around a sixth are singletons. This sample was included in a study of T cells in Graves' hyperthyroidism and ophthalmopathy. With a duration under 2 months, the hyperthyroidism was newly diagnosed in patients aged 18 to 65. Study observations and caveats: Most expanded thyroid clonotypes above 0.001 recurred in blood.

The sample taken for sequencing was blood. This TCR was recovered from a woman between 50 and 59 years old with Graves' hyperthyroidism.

The CDR3 region is CASSQRTAITYGYTF. The DNA for the CDR3 is TGTGCCAGCAGTCAAAGGACTGCCATTACCTATGGCTACACCTTC. The chain uses TRBV2 and TRBJ1-2; the D is unclear. Germline V gene data show CDR1 as SNHLY and CDR2 as FYNNEI. The CDR3 is made up of 15 amino acids. V lost 5 bases, J lost 4 bases, and 17 bases lay in between.